This entry describes one T cell receptor beta chain. CDR3 length equals 14 residues. CDR1 is LNHDA and CDR2 is SQIVND in the germline V gene (reference sequence). J gave up 6 bases and V 9 bases, and 6 bases lay outside the gene matches. This specimen belongs to a study of early stage breast cancer tumors. Study summary: Of roughly 17 invasive breast tumors, approximately 11 were hormone receptor-positive, HER2-negative.

Each sample had two DNA replicates, approximately 0.49 ug blood or around 1.5 ug tissue. Sequencing was performed with immunoSEQ multiplex PCR; in TCRdb, only in-frame clones are kept and a portion is missing. Altogether around 25,000 clones are present, roughly two thirds being singletons, with the ten largest covering 9.5% to 10%. The specimen sequenced was breast tumor tissue. This receptor was identified in a person in their sixties or seventies with breast cancer. The chain links TRBV19 to TRBJ1-5; TRBD1 aligns across 12 bases. The CDR3 region has the DNA TGTGCCAGCAGCGGGACAGGGGGCGGTCAGCCCCAGCATTTT. Amino acids: CASSGTGGGQPQHF.